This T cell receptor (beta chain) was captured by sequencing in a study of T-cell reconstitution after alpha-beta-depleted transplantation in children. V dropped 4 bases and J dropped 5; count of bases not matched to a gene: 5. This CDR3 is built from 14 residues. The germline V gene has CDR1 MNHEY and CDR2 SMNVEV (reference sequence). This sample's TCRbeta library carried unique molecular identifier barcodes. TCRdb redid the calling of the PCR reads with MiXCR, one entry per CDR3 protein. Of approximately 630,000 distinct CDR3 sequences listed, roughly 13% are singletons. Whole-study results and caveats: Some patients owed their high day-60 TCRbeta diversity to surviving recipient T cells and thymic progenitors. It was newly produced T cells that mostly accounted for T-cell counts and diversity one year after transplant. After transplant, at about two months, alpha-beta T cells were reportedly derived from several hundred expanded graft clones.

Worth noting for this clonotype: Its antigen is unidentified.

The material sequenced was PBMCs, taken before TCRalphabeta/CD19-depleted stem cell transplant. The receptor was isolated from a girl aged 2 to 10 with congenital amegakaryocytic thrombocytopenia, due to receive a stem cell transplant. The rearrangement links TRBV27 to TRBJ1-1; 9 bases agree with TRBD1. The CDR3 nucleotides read TGTGCCAGCAGTTCAGACAGGGGGTTTACTGAAGCTTTCTTT. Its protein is CASSSDRGFTEAFF.